A selection of T cell receptor beta chains follows, all from one sample in a study of cytomegalovirus exposure and HLA in healthy donors. The assay was immunoSEQ multiplex PCR, and TCRdb's table has in-frame clones only and misses some. The sample lists approximately 160,000 clones, approximately 80% occurring once. The material sequenced was PBMCs. The receptors were gathered from a woman aged 40 to 50 in good health and CMV-seropositive. The CDR3 runs from the conserved cysteine through the conserved F or W. The D gene is left open where the match is weak. Clone size is not always given. Where it is, it says once, few, many or a class for expanded clones.

>TRBV18|-|TRBJ2-7|-
CASSRLPGLYEQYF
TGTGCCAGCTCACGCCTGCCAGGGCTGTACGAGCAGTACTTC
>TRBV7-8|-|TRBJ2-5|TRBD2
CASSSAWAGGKEETQYF
TGTGCCAGCAGCTCCGCCTGGGCGGGAGGTAAAGAAGAGACCCAGTACTTC
>TRBV5-6|-|TRBJ1-2|TRBD1
CASSLGQGAAGYTF
TGTGCCAGCAGCTTAGGACAGGGGGCTGCCGGCTACACCTTC
>TRBV27|-|TRBJ2-1|TRBD2
CASSTRGLAGFTSYNEQFF
TGTGCCAGCAGCACCAGGGGACTAGCGGGCTTCACCTCCTACAATGAGCAGTTCTTC
>TRBV30|-|TRBJ1-3|TRBD1
CAWSAAGTAGNTIYF
TGTGCCTGGAGCGCAGCCGGGACAGCGGGAAACACCATATATTTT
>TRBV7-9|-|TRBJ2-7|TRBD2
CASSLASGRPGEQYF
TGTGCCAGCAGCTTAGCTAGCGGGAGGCCCGGGGAGCAGTACTTC
>TRBV7-6|-|TRBJ2-5|-
CASSLGIGLPQETQYF
TGTGCCAGCAGCTTAGGGATAGGACTACCCCAAGAGACCCAGTACTTC
>TRBV2|-|TRBJ1-2|TRBD1
CASRDSGGWGYGYTF
TGTGCCAGCCGGGACAGCGGCGGATGGGGCTATGGCTACACCTTC
>TRBV5-1|once|TRBJ1-1|-
CASSTPTGNTEAFF
TGCGCCAGCAGCACTCCGACAGGGAACACTGAAGCTTTCTTT
>TRBV12-5|-|TRBJ1-2|TRBD1
CASGSQRTQGVGYGYTF
TGTGCTAGTGGTTCGCAGAGAACACAGGGGGTTGGGTATGGCTACACCTTC
>TRBV6-5|-|TRBJ2-1|TRBD2
CASSYESGSYNEQFF
TGTGCCAGCAGTTACGAAAGCGGGAGCTACAATGAGCAGTTCTTC
>TRBV28|-|TRBJ2-1|TRBD2
CASTPSLAGGNNEQFF
TGTGCCAGCACCCCCAGCTTAGCGGGGGGGAACAATGAGCAGTTCTTC
>TRBV6-6|-|TRBJ2-6|-
CASTGFGANVLTF
TGTGCCAGCACCGGGTTTGGGGCCAACGTCCTGACTTTC